This TCR beta chain was captured in a study of shared clonotypes between healthy human individuals. Findings and limits, study-wide: Shared clonotypes: 4.5% to 5% naive CD4, 3% to 3.5% naive CD8, less than 2.5% memory CD4, 0.35% to 0.5% memory CD8.

In the case of this clone: What it binds is not known.

The germline CDR1 and CDR2 sequences are LNHDA and SQIVND (reference sequence). Trimming shortened V by 3 bases and J by 6 bases, and 19 bases separated the two germline ends. The CDR3 has 16 residues. TCRdb's copy holds only in-frame clones and misses some; the assay was immunoSEQ multiplex PCR. The table lists 2 million to 2.5 million clones, just over 90% of them singletons. Material for sequencing was naive CD4+ T cells from PBMCs. The subset denotes: CD45RA+ positively selected. The chain joins TRBV19 to TRBJ2-3; D gene ambiguous. The source of this sequence is a man aged 18 to 35 in good health. Some clones in this sample may be carry-over from other donors' samples. CDR3 nucleotide sequence: TGTGCCAGTAGTATCGCTATATCAAGGGTGGCCGATACGCAGTATTTT. Translated, it gives CASSIAISRVADTQYF.